Listed below are T cell receptor beta chains from one sample, sequenced in a study of beta chain features in type 1 diabetes. TCRdb keeps only in-frame clones here, not all; method: immunoSEQ multiplex PCR. The sample records some 290,000 clones, approximately 25% being singletons. Sequenced sample: naive CD4+ T cells from blood. These receptors all stem from a woman aged 25 to 39 with type 1 diabetes. The CDR3 runs from the conserved cysteine through the conserved F or W.

CDR3	V	length	J
CASSPGTAFYNEQFF	TRBV7-9	15	TRBJ2-1
CAWSKGSPETQYF	TRBV30	13	TRBJ2-5
CSGNTGPGELFF	TRBV29-1	12	TRBJ2-2
CASSLKGGRAGELFF	TRBV7-9	15	TRBJ2-2
CASTVRTSGSMDEQFF	TRBV5-1	16	TRBJ2-1
CASSEGQGARTEAFF	TRBV11-3	15	TRBJ1-1
CASSKTSSYEQYF	TRBV18	13	TRBJ2-7
CAISEFPAGGPGGELFF	TRBV10-3	17	TRBJ2-2
CASSTGWPTEAFF	TRBV7-9	13	TRBJ1-1
CASSLSVSGTGDEQYF	TRBV7-2	16	TRBJ2-7
CASSWGTGDYNEQFF	TRBV7-6	15	TRBJ2-1
CASSVDGKVGELFF	TRBV9	14	TRBJ2-2
CSVSGRLTDTQYF	TRBV29-1	13	TRBJ2-3
CASRMWEATNEKLFF	TRBV4-1	15	TRBJ1-4
CSVEGTGLAYGYTF	TRBV29-1	14	TRBJ1-2
CASSIVDIATNEKLFF	TRBV19	16	TRBJ1-4
CASSLAVPGTEAFF	TRBV7-9	14	TRBJ1-1
CASSPGQDTGELFF	TRBV18	14	TRBJ2-2
CASSSLTTQETQYF	TRBV28	14	TRBJ2-5
CAIRGQDREEAFF	TRBV10-3	13	TRBJ1-1
CASSTPDLAVGSEQFF	TRBV5-1	16	TRBJ2-1
CASSRSGGTSNYGYTF	TRBV9	16	TRBJ1-2
CASRPGQETQYF	TRBV5-1	12	TRBJ2-5
CASSVAVNPGSRGETQYF	TRBV9	18	TRBJ2-5
CASSGLGRGAKNIQYF	TRBV25-1	16	TRBJ2-4
CASGRYRDEQYF	TRBV7-2	12	TRBJ2-7
CASSQDAGAKGYTF	TRBV14	14	TRBJ1-2
CASSLQGARETQYF	TRBV5-1	14	TRBJ2-5
CASSPGTSGKGETQYF	TRBV5-1	16	TRBJ2-5
CASKSGGSDGYTF	TRBV27	13	TRBJ1-2
CASKLLPNNEQFF	TRBV6-5	13	TRBJ2-1
CSVEKDSPYNEQFF	TRBV29-1	14	TRBJ2-1
CSVEMGDGSSYNEQFF	TRBV29-1	16	TRBJ2-1
CASSSSGTESYEQYF	TRBV28	15	TRBJ2-7
CASTRFGRVPYNEQFF	TRBV5-6	16	TRBJ2-1
CASSPQRVDDQPQHF	TRBV18	15	TRBJ1-5
CASSPGTGMNGYTF	TRBV18	14	TRBJ1-2